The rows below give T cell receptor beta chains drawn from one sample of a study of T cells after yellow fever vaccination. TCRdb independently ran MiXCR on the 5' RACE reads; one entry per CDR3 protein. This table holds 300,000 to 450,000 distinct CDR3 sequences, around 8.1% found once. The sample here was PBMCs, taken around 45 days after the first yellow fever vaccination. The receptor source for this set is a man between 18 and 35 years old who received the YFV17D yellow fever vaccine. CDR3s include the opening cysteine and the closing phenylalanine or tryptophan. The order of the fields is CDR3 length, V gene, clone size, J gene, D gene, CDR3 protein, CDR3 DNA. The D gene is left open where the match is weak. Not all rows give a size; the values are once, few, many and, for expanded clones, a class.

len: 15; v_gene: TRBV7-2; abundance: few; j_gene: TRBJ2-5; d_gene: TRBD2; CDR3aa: CASSFTSGYQETQYF; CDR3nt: TGTGCCAGCAGCTTTACTAGCGGGTACCAAGAGACCCAGTACTTC
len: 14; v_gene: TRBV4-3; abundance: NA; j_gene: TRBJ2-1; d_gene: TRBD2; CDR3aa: CASSQEPSGGEQFF; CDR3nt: TGCGCCAGCAGCCAAGAGCCTAGCGGGGGAGAGCAGTTCTTC
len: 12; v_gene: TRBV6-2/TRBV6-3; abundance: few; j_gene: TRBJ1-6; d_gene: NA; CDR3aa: CASSRPAMALHF; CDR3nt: TGTGCCAGCAGCCGACCGGCGATGGCCCTCCACTTT
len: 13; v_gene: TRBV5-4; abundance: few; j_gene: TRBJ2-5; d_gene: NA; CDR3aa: CASQGSGQETQYF; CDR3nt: TGTGCCTCCCAAGGGTCCGGGCAAGAGACCCAGTACTTC
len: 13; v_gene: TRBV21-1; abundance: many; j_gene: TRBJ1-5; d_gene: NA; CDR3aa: CASWADGNQPQHF; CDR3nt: NA
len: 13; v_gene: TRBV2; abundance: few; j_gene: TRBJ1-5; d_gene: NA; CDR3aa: CASSPNSQGLGHF; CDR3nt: TGTGCCAGCAGCCCGAATTCTCAGGGGTTGGGGCATTTT
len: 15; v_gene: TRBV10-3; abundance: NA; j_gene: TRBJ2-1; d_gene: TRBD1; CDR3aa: CAISELGGQTNEQFF; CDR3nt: TGTGCCATCAGTGAGCTAGGGGGACAGACCAATGAGCAGTTCTTC
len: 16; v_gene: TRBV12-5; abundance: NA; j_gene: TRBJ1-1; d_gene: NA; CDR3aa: CASGSYRGQKNTEAFF; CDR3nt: TGTGCTAGTGGTTCGTATCGGGGCCAGAAGAACACTGAAGCTTTCTTT
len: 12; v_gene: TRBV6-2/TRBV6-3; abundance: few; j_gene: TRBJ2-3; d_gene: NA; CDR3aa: CASSSREDTQYF; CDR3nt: TGTGCCAGCAGTTCCCGTGAAGATACGCAGTATTTT
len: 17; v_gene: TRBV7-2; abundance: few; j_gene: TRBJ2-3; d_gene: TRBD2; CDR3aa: CASSPPAGSGGMNTQYF; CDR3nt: TGTGCCAGCAGCCCCCCGGCGGGGAGCGGGGGTATGAATACGCAGTATTTT
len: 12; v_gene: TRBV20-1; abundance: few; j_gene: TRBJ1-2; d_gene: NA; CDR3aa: CSAGRLNYGYTF; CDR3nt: TGCAGTGCCGGCCGCTTGAACTATGGCTACACCTTC
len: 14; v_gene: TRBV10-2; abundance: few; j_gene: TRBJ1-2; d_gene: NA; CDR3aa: CASSAGLDWYGYTF; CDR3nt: TGCGCCAGCAGTGCTGGATTAGATTGGTATGGCTACACCTTC
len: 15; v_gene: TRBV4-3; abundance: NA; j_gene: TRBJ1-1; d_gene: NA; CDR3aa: CASSQESWSRTRAFF; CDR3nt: TGCGCCAGCAGCCAAGAAAGTTGGTCGCGGACACGGGCTTTCTTT
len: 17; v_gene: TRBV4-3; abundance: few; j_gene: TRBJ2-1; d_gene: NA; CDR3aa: CASSQDGISGFYNEQFF; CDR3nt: TGCGCCAGCAGCCAAGATGGGATTAGCGGATTCTACAATGAGCAGTTCTTC
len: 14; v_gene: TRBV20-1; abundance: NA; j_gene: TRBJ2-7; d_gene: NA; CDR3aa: CSARAGHGVYEQYF; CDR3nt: TGCAGTGCTAGAGCAGGACATGGCGTCTACGAGCAGTACTTC
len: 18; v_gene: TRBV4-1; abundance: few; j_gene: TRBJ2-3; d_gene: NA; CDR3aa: CASSQGAGVGGPQDTQYF; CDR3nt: TGCGCCAGCAGCCAAGGGGCAGGGGTTGGGGGGCCTCAGGATACGCAGTATTTT
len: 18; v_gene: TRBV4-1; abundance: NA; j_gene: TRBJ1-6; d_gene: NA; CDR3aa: CASSQGRVGLYGNSPLHF; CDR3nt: TGCGCCAGCAGCCAAGGAAGGGTGGGTCTTTATGGAAATTCACCCCTCCACTTT
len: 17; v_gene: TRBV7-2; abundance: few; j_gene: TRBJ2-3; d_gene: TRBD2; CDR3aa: CASSPQGIAGGPDTQYF; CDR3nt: TGTGCCAGCAGCCCTCAGGGGATAGCGGGGGGGCCCGATACGCAGTATTTT
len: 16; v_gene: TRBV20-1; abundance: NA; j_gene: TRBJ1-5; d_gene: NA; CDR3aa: CSARGNPHRSNQPQHF; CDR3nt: TGCAGTGCTAGAGGCAACCCCCACAGGAGTAATCAGCCCCAGCATTTT
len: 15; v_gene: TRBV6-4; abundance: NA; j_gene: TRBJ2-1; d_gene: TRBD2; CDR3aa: CASSVELAGYNEQFF; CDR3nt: TGTGCCAGCAGTGTTGAACTAGCGGGATACAATGAGCAGTTCTTC
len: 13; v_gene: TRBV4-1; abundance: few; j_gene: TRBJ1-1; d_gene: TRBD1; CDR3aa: CASSQVGTDEAFF; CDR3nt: TGCGCCAGCAGCCAGGTAGGGACAGACGAAGCTTTCTTT
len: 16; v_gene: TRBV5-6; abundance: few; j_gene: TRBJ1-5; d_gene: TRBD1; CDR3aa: CASSFMTGDAGQPQHF; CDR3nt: TGTGCCAGCAGCTTCATGACAGGGGACGCGGGACAGCCCCAGCATTTT
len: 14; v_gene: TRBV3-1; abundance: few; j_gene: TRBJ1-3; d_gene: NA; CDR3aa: CASSPTHSGNTIYF; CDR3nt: TGTGCCAGCAGTCCGACGCATTCTGGAAACACCATATATTTT
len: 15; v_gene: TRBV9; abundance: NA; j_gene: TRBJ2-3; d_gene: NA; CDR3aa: CASSITPDPPDTQYF; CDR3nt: TGTGCCAGCAGCATCACTCCCGACCCTCCAGATACGCAGTATTTT
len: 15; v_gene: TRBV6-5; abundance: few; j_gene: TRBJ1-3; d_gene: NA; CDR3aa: CASSYSTGFGNTIYF; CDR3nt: TGTGCCAGCAGTTATTCCACAGGGTTTGGAAACACCATATATTTT
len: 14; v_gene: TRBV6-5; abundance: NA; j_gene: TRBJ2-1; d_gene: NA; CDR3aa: CASSYSRGSSEQFF; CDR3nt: TGTGCCAGCAGTTACTCGAGGGGCAGTAGTGAGCAGTTCTTC
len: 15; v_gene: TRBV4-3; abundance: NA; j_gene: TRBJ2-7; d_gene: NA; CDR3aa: CASSQGDGEGNEQYF; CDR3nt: TGCGCCAGCAGCCAAGGGGACGGCGAGGGGAACGAGCAGTACTTC
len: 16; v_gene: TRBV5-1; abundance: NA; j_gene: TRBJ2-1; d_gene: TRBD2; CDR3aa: CASSHPSGGRDNEQFF; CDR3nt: TGCGCCAGCAGTCATCCCAGCGGGGGAAGGGACAATGAGCAGTTCTTC
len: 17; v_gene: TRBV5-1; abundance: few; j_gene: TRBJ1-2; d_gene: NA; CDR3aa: CASSLVYWTARDYGYTF; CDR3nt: TGCGCCAGCAGCTTGGTGTATTGGACAGCCCGAGACTATGGCTACACCTTC
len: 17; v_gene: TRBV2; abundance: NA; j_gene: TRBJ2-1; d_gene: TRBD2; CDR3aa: CASILSGVAGDYNEQFF; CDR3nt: TGTGCCAGCATCCTTAGTGGGGTAGCGGGGGACTACAATGAGCAGTTCTTC
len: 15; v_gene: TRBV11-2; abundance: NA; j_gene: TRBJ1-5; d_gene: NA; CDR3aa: CASSLNPGLNQPQHF; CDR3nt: TGTGCCAGCAGCTTAAATCCAGGGCTCAATCAGCCCCAGCATTTT
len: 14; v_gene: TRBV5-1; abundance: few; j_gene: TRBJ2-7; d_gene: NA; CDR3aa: CASSPQQGSHEQYF; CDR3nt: TGCGCCAGCAGCCCGCAACAGGGTTCCCACGAGCAGTACTTC
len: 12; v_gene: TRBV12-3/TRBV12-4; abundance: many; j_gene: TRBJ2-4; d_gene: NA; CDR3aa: CASSLRGDIQYF; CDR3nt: TGTGCCAGCAGTCTAAGGGGGGACATTCAGTACTTC